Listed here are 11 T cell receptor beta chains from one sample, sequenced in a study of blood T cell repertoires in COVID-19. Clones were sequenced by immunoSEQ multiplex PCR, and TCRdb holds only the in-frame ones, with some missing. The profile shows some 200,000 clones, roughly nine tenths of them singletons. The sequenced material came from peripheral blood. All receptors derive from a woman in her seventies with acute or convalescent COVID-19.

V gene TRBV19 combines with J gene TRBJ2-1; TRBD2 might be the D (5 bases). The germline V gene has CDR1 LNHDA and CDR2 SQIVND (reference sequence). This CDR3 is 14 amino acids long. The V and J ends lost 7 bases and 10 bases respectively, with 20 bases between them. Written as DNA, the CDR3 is TGTGCCAGTACTCGACTACCTCTCAAAGGAGAGCAGTTCTTC. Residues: CASTRLPLKGEQFF.

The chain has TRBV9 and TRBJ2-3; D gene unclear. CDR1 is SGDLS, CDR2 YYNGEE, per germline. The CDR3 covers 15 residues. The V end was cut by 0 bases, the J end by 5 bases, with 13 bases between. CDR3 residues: CASSVGRSRLDTQYF. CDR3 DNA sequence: TGTGCCAGCAGCGTAGGGCGTAGCCGGCTAGATACGCAGTATTTT.

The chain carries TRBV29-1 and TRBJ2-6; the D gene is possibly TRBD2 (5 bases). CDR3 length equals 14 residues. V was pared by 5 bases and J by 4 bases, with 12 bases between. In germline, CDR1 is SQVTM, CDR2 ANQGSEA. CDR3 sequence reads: CSVSVGVGANVLTF. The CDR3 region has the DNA TGCAGCGTTTCGGTGGGAGTGGGGGCCAACGTCCTGACTTTC.

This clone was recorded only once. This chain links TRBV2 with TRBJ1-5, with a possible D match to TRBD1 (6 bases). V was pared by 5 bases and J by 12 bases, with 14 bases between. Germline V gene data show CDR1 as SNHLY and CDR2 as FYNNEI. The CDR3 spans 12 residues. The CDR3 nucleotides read TGTGCCAGCAGTTCAGACAGGTTGGTCCAGCATTTT. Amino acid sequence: CASSSDRLVQHF.

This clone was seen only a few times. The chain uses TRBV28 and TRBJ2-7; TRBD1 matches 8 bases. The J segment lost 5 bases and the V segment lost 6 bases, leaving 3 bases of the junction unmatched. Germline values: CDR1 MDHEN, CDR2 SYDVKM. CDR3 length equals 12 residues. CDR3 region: CASRGQVNEQYF. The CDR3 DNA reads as TGTGCCAGCAGGGGACAGGTGAACGAGCAGTACTTC.

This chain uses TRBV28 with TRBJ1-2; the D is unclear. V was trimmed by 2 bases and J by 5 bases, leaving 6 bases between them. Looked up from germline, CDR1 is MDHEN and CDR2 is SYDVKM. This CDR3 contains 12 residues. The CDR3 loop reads CASSLGQYGYTF. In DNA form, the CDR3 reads TGTGCCAGCAGTTTAGGGCAGTATGGCTACACCTTC.

CDR3 region: CASSESSGVQETQYF. For the CDR3, the DNA is TGCGCCAGCAGTGAGTCGTCGGGTGTCCAAGAGACCCAGTACTTC. The rearrangement links TRBV10-1 to TRBJ2-5; unclear D gene. Germline assignment: CDR1 WNHNN and CDR2 SYGVQD (reference sequence). This CDR3 contains 15 residues. V dropped 0 bases and J dropped 1 base, with 9 bases sitting between them.

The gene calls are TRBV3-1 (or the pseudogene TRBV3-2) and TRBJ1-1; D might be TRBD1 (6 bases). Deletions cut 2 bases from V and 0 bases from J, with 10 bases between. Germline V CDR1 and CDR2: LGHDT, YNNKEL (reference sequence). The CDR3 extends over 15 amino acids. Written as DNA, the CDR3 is TGTGCCAGCAGCCAATACGGACAGTTGAACACTGAAGCTTTCTTT. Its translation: CASSQYGQLNTEAFF.

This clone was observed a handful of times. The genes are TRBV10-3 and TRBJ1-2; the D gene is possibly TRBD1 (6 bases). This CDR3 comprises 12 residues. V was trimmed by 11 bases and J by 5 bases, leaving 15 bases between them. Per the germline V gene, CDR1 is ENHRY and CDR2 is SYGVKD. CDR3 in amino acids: CAYQGSSYGYTF. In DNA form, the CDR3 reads TGTGCCTATCAGGGGTCCTCATATGGCTACACCTTC.

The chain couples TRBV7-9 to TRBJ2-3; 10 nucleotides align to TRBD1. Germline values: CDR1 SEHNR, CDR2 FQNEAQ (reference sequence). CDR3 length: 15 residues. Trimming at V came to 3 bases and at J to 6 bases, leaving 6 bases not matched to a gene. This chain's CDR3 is CASSFGGQGIDTQYF. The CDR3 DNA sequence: TGTGCCAGCAGCTTCGGGGGACAGGGGATTGATACGCAGTATTTT.

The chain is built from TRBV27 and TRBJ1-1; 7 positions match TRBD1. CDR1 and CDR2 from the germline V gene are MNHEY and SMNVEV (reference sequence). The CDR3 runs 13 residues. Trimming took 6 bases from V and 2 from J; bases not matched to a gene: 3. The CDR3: CASRGQLNTEAFF. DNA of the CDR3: TGTGCCAGCAGGGGACAGCTAAACACTGAAGCTTTCTTT.